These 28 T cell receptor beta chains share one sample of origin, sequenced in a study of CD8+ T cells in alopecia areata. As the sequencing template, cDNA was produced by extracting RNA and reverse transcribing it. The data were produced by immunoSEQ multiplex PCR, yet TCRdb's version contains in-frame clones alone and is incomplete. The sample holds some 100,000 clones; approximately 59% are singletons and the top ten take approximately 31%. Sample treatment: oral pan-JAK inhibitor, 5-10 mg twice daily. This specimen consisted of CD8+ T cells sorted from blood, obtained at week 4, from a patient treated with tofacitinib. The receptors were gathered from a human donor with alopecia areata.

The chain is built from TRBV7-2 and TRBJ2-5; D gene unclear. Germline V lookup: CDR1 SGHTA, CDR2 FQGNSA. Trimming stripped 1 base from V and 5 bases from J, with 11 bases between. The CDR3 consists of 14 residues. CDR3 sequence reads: CASSLEGREETQYF. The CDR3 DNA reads TGTGCCAGCAGCTTAGAGGGTCGCGAGGAGACCCAGTACTTC.

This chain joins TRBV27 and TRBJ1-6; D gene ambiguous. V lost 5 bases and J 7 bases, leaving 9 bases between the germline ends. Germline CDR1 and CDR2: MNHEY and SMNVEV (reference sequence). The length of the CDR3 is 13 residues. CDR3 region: CASSPLGNSPLHF. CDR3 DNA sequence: TGTGCCAGCAGTCCGTTAGGAAATTCACCCCTCCACTTT.

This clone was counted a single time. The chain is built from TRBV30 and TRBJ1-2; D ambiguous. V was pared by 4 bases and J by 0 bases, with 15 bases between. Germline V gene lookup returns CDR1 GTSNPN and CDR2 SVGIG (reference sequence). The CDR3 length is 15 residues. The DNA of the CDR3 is TGTGCCTGGACCCCTACCAAAAGGCCTAACTATGGCTACACCTTC. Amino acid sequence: CAWTPTKRPNYGYTF.

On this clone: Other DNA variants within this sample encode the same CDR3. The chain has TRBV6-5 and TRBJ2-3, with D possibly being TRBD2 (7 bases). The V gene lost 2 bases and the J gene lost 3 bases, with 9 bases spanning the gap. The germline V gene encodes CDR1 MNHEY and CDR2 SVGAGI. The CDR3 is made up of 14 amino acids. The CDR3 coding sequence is TGTGCCAGCAGTTACGGGGGGGCAACAGATACGCAGTATTTT. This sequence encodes CASSYGGATDTQYF.

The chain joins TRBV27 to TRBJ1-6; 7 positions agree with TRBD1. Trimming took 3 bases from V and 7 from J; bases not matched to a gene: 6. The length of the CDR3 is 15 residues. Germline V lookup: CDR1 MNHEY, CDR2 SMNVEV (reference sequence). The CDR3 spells CASSFVRGTNSPLHF. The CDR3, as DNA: TGTGCCAGCAGTTTCGTCAGGGGGACGAATTCACCCCTCCACTTT.

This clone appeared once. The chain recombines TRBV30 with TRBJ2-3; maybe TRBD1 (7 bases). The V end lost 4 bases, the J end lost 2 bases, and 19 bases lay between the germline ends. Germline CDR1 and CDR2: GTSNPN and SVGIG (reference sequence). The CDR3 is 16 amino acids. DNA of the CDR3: TGTGCCTGGAATTCCAGACTCAGGGGGGACACAGATACGCAGTATTTT. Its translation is CAWNSRLRGDTDTQYF.

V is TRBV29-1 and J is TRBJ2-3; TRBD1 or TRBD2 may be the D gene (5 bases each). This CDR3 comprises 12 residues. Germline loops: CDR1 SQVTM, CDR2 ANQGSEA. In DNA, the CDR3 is TGCTCAGGGAGTGGGGATACAGATACGCAGTATTTT. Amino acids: CSGSGDTDTQYF.

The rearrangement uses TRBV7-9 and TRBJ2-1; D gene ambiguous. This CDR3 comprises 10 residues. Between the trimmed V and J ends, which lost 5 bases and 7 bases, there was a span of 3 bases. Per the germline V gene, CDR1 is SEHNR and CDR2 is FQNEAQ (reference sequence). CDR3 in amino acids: CASSGNEQFF. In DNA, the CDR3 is TGTGCCAGCAGCGGGAATGAGCAGTTCTTC.

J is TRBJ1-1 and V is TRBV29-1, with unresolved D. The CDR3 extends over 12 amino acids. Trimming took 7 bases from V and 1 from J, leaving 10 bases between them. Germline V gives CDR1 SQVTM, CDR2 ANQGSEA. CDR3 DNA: TGCAGCGCGACCTTAGGGAACACTGAAGCTTTCTTT. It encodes CSATLGNTEAFF.

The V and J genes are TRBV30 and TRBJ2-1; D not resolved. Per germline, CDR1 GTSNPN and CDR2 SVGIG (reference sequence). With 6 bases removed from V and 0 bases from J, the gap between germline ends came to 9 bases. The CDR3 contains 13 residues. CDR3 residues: CACGQSSYNEQFF. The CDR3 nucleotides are TGTGCCTGCGGGCAGTCCTCCTACAATGAGCAGTTCTTC.

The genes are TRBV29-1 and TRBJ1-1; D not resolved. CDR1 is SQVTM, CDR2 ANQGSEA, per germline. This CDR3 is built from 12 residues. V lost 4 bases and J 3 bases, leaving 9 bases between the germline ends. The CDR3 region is CSVVVVHTEAFF. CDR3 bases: TGCAGCGTTGTTGTGGTGCACACTGAAGCTTTCTTT.

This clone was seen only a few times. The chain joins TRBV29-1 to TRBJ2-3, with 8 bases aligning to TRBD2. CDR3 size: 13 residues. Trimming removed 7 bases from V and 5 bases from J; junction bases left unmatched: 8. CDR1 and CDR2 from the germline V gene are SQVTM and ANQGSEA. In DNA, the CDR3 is TGCAGCGCTGTCGGGGGGGCCGGAGATACGCAGTATTTT. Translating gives CSAVGGAGDTQYF.

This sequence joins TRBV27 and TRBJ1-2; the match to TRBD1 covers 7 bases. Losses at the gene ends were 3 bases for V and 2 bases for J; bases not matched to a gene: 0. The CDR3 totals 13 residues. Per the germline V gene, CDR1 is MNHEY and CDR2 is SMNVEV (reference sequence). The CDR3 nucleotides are TGTGCCAGCAGTTTGGGACAGAACTATGGCTACACCTTC. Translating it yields CASSLGQNYGYTF.

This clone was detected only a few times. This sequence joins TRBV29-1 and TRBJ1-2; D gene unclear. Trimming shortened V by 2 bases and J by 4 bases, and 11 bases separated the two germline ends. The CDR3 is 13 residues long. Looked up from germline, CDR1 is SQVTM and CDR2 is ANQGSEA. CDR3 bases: TGCAGCGTTGAATTTCGTGGGGTCTATGGCTACACCTTC. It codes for CSVEFRGVYGYTF.

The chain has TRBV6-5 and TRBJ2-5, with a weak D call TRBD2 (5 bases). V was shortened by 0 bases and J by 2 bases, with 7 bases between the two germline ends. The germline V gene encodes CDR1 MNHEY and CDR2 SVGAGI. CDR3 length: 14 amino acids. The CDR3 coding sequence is TGTGCCAGCAGTTACTCGGGAGATCAAGAGACCCAGTACTTC. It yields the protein CASSYSGDQETQYF.

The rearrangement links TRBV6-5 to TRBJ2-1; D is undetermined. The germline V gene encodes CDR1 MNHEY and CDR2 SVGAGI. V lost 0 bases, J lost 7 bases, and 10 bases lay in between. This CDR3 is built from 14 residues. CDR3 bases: TGTGCCAGCAGTTACTCGAGTGGCTCGAATGAGCAGTTCTTC. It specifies CASSYSSGSNEQFF.

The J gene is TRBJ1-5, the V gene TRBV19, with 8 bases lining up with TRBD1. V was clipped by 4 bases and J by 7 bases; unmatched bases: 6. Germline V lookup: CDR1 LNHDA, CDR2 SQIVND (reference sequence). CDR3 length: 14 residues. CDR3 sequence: CASSTRTGYQPQHF. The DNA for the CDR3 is TGTGCCAGTAGTACCCGGACAGGGTACCAGCCCCAGCATTTT. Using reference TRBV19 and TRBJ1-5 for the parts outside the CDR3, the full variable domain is DGGITQSPKYLFRKEGQNVTLSCEQNLNHDAMYWYRQDPGQGLRLIYYSQIVNDFQKGDIAEGYSVSREKKESFPLTVTSAQKNPTAFYLCASSTRTGYQPQHFGDGTRLSIL.

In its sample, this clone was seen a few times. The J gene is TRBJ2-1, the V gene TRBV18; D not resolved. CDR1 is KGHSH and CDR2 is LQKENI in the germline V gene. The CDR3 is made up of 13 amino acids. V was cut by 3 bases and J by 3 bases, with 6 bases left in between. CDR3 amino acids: CASSPTDYNEQFF. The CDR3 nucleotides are TGTGCCAGCTCACCCACCGACTACAATGAGCAGTTCTTC. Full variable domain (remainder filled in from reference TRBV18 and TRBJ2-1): NAGVMQNPRHLVRRRGQEARLRCSPMKGHSHVYWYRQLPEEGLKFMVYLQKENIIDESGMPKERFSAEFPKEGPSILRIQQVVRGDSAAYFCASSPTDYNEQFFGPGTRLTVL.

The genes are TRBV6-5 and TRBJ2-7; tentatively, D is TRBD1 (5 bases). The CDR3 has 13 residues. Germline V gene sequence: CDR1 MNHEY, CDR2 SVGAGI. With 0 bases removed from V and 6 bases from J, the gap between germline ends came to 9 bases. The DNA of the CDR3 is TGTGCCAGCAGTTACTCGATTAGGGGCGAGCAGTACTTC. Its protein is CASSYSIRGEQYF.

The CDR3 loop reads CSVVATEAFF. The CDR3, as DNA: TGCAGCGTTGTTGCCACTGAAGCTTTCTTT. The genes are TRBV29-1 and TRBJ1-1; no firm D call. Germline V gene lookup returns CDR1 SQVTM and CDR2 ANQGSEA. This CDR3 contains 10 residues. Trimming took off 4 bases at V and 4 bases at J, with 4 bases between the two ends.

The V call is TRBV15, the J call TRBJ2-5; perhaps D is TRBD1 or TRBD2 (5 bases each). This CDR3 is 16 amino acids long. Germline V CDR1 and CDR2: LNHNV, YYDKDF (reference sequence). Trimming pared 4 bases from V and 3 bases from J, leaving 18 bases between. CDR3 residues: CATSKLRGSLEETQYF. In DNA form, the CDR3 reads TGTGCCACCAGCAAACTGAGGGGCAGCCTGGAAGAGACCCAGTACTTC. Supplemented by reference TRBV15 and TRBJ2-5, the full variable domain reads DAMVIQNPRYQVTQFGKPVTLSCSQTLNHNVMYWYQQKSSQAPKLLFHYYDKDFNNEADTPDNFQSRRPNTSFCFLDIRSPGLGDTAMYLCATSKLRGSLEETQYFGPGTRLLVL.

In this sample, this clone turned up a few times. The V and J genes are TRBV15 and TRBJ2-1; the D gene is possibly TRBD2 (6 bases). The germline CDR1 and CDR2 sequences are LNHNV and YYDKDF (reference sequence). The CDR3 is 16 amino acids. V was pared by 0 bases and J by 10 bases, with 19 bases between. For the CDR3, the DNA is TGTGCCACCAGCAGAGATCTGGAGACTAGGCTCGACGAGCAGTTCTTC. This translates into CATSRDLETRLDEQFF.

CDR3 nucleotides: TGCAGCGTAATGGGACTAGGCTCCTACGAGCAGTACTTC. Translated, it gives CSVMGLGSYEQYF. The rearrangement links TRBV29-1 to TRBJ2-7, with 8 positions matching TRBD2. The CDR3 extends over 13 amino acids. Germline loops: CDR1 SQVTM, CDR2 ANQGSEA. The junction had 4 bases not matched to a gene; V was cut back by 6 bases and J by 0 bases.

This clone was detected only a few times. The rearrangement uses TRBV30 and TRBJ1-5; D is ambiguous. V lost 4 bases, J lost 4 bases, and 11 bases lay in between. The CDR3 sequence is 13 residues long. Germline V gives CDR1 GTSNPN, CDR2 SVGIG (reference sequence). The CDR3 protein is CAWTRTGNQPQHF. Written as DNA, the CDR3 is TGTGCCTGGACTAGGACGGGTAATCAGCCCCAGCATTTT. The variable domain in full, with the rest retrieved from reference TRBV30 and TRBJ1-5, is SQTIHQWPATLVQPVGSPLSLECTVEGTSNPNLYWYRQAAGRGLQLLFYSVGIGQISSEVPQNLSASRPQDRQFILSSKKLLLSDSGFYLCAWTRTGNQPQHFGDGTRLSIL.

CDR3 region: CATSRDSGRSDTQYF. The CDR3 bases are TGTGCCACCAGCAGAGATTCTGGGCGGAGTGATACGCAGTATTTT. The chain uses TRBV15 and TRBJ2-3; D ambiguous. CDR1 LNHNV and CDR2 YYDKDF come from the germline V gene (reference sequence). The CDR3 spans 15 residues. V was pared by 0 bases and J by 6 bases, with 13 bases between.

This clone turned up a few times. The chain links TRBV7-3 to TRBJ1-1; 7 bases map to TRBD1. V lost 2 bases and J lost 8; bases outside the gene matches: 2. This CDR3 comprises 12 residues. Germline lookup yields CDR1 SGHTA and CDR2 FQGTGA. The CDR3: CASSLAGQEAFF. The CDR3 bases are TGTGCCAGCAGCTTAGCGGGACAGGAAGCTTTCTTT.

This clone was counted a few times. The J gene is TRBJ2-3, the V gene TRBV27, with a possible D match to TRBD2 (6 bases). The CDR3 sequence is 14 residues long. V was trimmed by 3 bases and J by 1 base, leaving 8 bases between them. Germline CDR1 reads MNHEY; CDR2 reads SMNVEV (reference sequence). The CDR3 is CASSLGGRTDTQYF. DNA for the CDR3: TGTGCCAGCAGTTTGGGGGGTCGCACAGATACGCAGTATTTT.

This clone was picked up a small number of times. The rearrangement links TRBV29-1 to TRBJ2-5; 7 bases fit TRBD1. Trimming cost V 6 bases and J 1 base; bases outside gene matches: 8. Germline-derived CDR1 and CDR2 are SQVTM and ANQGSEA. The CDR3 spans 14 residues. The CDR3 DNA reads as TGCAGCGTGGGGACCGGGACAGCCCAAGAGACCCAGTACTTC. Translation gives CSVGTGTAQETQYF.